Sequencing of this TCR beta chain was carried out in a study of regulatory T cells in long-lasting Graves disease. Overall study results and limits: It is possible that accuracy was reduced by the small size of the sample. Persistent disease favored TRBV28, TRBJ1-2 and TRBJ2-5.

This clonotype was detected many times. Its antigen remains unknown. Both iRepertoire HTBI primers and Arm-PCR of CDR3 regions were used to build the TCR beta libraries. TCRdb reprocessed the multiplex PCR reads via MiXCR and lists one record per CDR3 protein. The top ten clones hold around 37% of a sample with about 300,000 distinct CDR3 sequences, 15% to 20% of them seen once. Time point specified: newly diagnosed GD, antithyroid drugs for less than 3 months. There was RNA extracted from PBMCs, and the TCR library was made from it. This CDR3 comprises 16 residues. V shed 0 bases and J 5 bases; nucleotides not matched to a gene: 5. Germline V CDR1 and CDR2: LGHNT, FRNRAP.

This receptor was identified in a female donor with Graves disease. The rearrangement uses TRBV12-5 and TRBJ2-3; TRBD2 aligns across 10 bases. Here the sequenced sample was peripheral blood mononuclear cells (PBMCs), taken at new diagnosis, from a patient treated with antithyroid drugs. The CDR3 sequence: CASGLVPSGRRDTQYF. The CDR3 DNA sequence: TGTGCTAGTGGTTTGGTACCTAGCGGGAGAAGAGATACGCAGTATTTT. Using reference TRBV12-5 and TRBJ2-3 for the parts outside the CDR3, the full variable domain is DARVTQTPRHKVTEMGQEVTMRCQPILGHNTVFWYRQTMMQGLELLAYFRNRAPLDDSGMPKDRFSAEMPDATLATLKIQPSEPRDSAVYFCASGLVPSGRRDTQYFGPGTRLTVL.